These T cell receptor beta chains were read from a single sample in a study of blood T cell repertoires in COVID-19. Libraries were prepared by immunoSEQ multiplex PCR; TCRdb keeps only in-frame clonotypes and omits some of them. The sample yields tens of thousands of clones, 70% to 90% seen once. Sequenced material: peripheral blood. Every receptor here comes from a human donor in a cohort sampled during active COVID-19. The CDR3 runs from the conserved cysteine through the conserved F or W. Each record gives: V gene, D gene, J gene, clone size, CDR3 DNA, CDR3 protein. A D gene is named only where the DNA matches it firmly. Clone sizes are given selectively: once, few, many, or a class where the clone is expanded.

V gene: TRBV7-6; D gene: .; J gene: TRBJ2-6; clone size: .; CDR3 DNA: TGTGCCAGCAGCAAAAGCCGGGGATCTGGGGCCAACGTCCTGACTTTC; CDR3 protein: CASSKSRGSGANVLTF
V gene: TRBV10-3; D gene: .; J gene: TRBJ1-1; clone size: few; CDR3 DNA: TGTGCCATCAGTGAGCCATCGGGTAAAGCTTTCTTT; CDR3 protein: CAISEPSGKAFF
V gene: TRBV7-2; D gene: .; J gene: TRBJ2-4; clone size: .; CDR3 DNA: TGTGCCAGCAGCTTAAATGGGGCCCTTAGTTCCAAAAACATTCAGTACTTC; CDR3 protein: CASSLNGALSSKNIQYF
V gene: TRBV2; D gene: .; J gene: TRBJ1-2; clone size: .; CDR3 DNA: TGTGCCAGCAGTGAAGCGGTAGAGGGCTATGGCTACACCTTC; CDR3 protein: CASSEAVEGYGYTF
V gene: TRBV7-6; D gene: TRBD1; J gene: TRBJ1-1; clone size: .; CDR3 DNA: TGTGCCAGCAGCCGACAGGGTAGCACTGAAGCTTTCTTT; CDR3 protein: CASSRQGSTEAFF
V gene: TRBV5-8; D gene: .; J gene: TRBJ2-3; clone size: .; CDR3 DNA: TGTGCCAGCAGCTTAATGGCCGCGCGGGGGCATGTAGATACGCAGTATTTT; CDR3 protein: CASSLMAARGHVDTQYF
V gene: TRBV9; D gene: .; J gene: TRBJ1-1; clone size: .; CDR3 DNA: TGTGCCAGCAGCGTAACCGGGAACACTGAAGCTTTCTTT; CDR3 protein: CASSVTGNTEAFF
V gene: TRBV16; D gene: TRBD1; J gene: TRBJ2-2; clone size: .; CDR3 DNA: TGTGCCAGCAGCCAATGGGGACAGGGGATGACCGGGGAGCTGTTTTTT; CDR3 protein: CASSQWGQGMTGELFF
V gene: TRBV29-1; D gene: .; J gene: TRBJ2-1; clone size: .; CDR3 DNA: TGCAGCGTTGCAGGGTCCAATGAGCAGTTCTTC; CDR3 protein: CSVAGSNEQFF
V gene: TRBV5-4; D gene: TRBD1; J gene: TRBJ2-7; clone size: .; CDR3 DNA: TGTGCCAGCAGCCTCCGGGACAGGGCCTCCTACGAGCAGTACTTC; CDR3 protein: CASSLRDRASYEQYF
V gene: TRBV7-8; D gene: TRBD1; J gene: TRBJ2-1; clone size: .; CDR3 DNA: TGTGCCAGCAGCTTTCCCCGGACAGGGGTAAGCTCCTACAATGAGCAGTTCTTC; CDR3 protein: CASSFPRTGVSSYNEQFF
V gene: TRBV19; D gene: TRBD1; J gene: TRBJ1-4; clone size: .; CDR3 DNA: TGTGCCAGTAGTACCAACAGGGGAGAGAGTGAAAAACTGTTTTTT; CDR3 protein: CASSTNRGESEKLFF
V gene: TRBV5-1; D gene: TRBD1; J gene: TRBJ2-5; clone size: .; CDR3 DNA: TGCGCCAGCAGCGGGAGCAGGGGGCTCGAAGGTCTAGAGACCCAGTACTTC; CDR3 protein: CASSGSRGLEGLETQYF
V gene: TRBV19; D gene: .; J gene: TRBJ2-2; clone size: .; CDR3 DNA: TGTGCCAGTAGTATACTGTACACCGGGGAGCTGTTTTTT; CDR3 protein: CASSILYTGELFF
V gene: TRBV7-8; D gene: .; J gene: TRBJ2-3; clone size: .; CDR3 DNA: TGTGCCAGCAGCCGGGGTGCAGGGAGGACAGATACGCAGTATTTT; CDR3 protein: CASSRGAGRTDTQYF
V gene: TRBV7-9; D gene: .; J gene: TRBJ2-7; clone size: .; CDR3 DNA: TGTGCCAGCAGCTCCTACCCCCGGGCCGCGGGGACTTCCTACGAGCAGTACTTC; CDR3 protein: CASSSYPRAAGTSYEQYF
V gene: TRBV28; D gene: TRBD1; J gene: TRBJ1-2; clone size: .; CDR3 DNA: TGTGCCAGCAGCTCCCCGGGACAGGGGGTCTATGGCTACACCTTC; CDR3 protein: CASSSPGQGVYGYTF
V gene: TRBV5-1; D gene: TRBD1; J gene: TRBJ1-5; clone size: .; CDR3 DNA: TGCGCCAGCAGCCCCAGGGGGCCGACTAGCAATCAGCCCCAGCATTTT; CDR3 protein: CASSPRGPTSNQPQHF
V gene: TRBV9; D gene: TRBD1; J gene: TRBJ1-1; clone size: once; CDR3 DNA: TGTGCCAGCAGGGGGACAGGGCTACGGACTGAAGCTTTCTTT; CDR3 protein: CASRGTGLRTEAFF
V gene: TRBV29-1; D gene: TRBD1; J gene: TRBJ2-1; clone size: .; CDR3 DNA: TGCAGCGTGGCTAGGGGACAGGGGGTGAGGAATGAGCAGTTCTTC; CDR3 protein: CSVARGQGVRNEQFF
V gene: TRBV7-8; D gene: .; J gene: TRBJ1-5; clone size: .; CDR3 DNA: TGTGCCAGCAGCGTCCGGGGGGATAGAAATCAGCCCCAGCATTTT; CDR3 protein: CASSVRGDRNQPQHF
V gene: TRBV18; D gene: TRBD1; J gene: TRBJ1-5; clone size: .; CDR3 DNA: TGTGCCAGCTCACCAGGGACAGGTCTTCTTAGCAATCAGCCCCAGCATTTT; CDR3 protein: CASSPGTGLLSNQPQHF
V gene: TRBV2; D gene: .; J gene: TRBJ1-3; clone size: .; CDR3 DNA: TGTGCCAGCACTCTGACCGGGACTGCCAACTCTGGAAACACCATATATTTT; CDR3 protein: CASTLTGTANSGNTIYF
V gene: TRBV5-1; D gene: TRBD1; J gene: TRBJ1-6; clone size: .; CDR3 DNA: TGCGCCAGCAGCTTGGGTGGGACAGGGGGCACGAATTCACCCCTCCACTTT; CDR3 protein: CASSLGGTGGTNSPLHF
V gene: TRBV10-1; D gene: TRBD2; J gene: TRBJ2-1; clone size: .; CDR3 DNA: TGCGCCAGCAACCCCATAGCGGGATTTAGCTCCTACAATGAGCAGTTCTTC; CDR3 protein: CASNPIAGFSSYNEQFF
V gene: TRBV12-5; D gene: TRBD2; J gene: TRBJ2-5; clone size: .; CDR3 DNA: TGTGCTAGTGGTTCTTCTAGCGGGGGGGCCGAAGAGACCCAGTACTTC; CDR3 protein: CASGSSSGGAEETQYF
V gene: TRBV5-6; D gene: .; J gene: TRBJ2-5; clone size: .; CDR3 DNA: TGTGCCAGCAGGGCGACAGGCAGGGAGACCCAGTACTTC; CDR3 protein: CASRATGRETQYF
V gene: TRBV6-2/TRBV6-3; D gene: TRBD2; J gene: TRBJ2-1; clone size: .; CDR3 DNA: TGTGCCAGCAGTAGGGGGGGACTAGCGGGAATCGATGAGCAGTTCTTC; CDR3 protein: CASSRGGLAGIDEQFF
V gene: TRBV6-6; D gene: .; J gene: TRBJ1-4; clone size: .; CDR3 DNA: TGTGCCAGCAGTTCGGGACGGGGGATAGGTGAAAAACTGTTTTTT; CDR3 protein: CASSSGRGIGEKLFF
V gene: TRBV7-8; D gene: .; J gene: TRBJ1-2; clone size: .; CDR3 DNA: TGTGCCAGCAGCCCGGGAGGGGCCGGTGGCTACACCTTC; CDR3 protein: CASSPGGAGGYTF
V gene: TRBV9; D gene: TRBD1; J gene: TRBJ1-4; clone size: .; CDR3 DNA: TGTGCCAGCAGCGCCCTTGGGACAGGGAATGAAAAACTGTTTTTT; CDR3 protein: CASSALGTGNEKLFF
V gene: TRBV2; D gene: TRBD1; J gene: TRBJ1-4; clone size: .; CDR3 DNA: TGTGCCAGCACGGGACAGGGGGGTGAAAAACTGTTTTTT; CDR3 protein: CASTGQGGEKLFF
V gene: TRBV5-6; D gene: .; J gene: TRBJ1-5; clone size: .; CDR3 DNA: TGTGCCAGCAGCCCGTGGACCCGAGGGCGCGGTCCTGAGCAATCAGCCCAGCATTTT; CDR3 protein: CASSPWTRGRGPEQSAQHF
V gene: TRBV9; D gene: .; J gene: TRBJ1-2; clone size: .; CDR3 DNA: TGTGCCAGCAGCGTAGGGTCCCGTAGCGATGGCTACACCTTC; CDR3 protein: CASSVGSRSDGYTF
V gene: TRBV4-2; D gene: .; J gene: TRBJ1-2; clone size: .; CDR3 DNA: TGTGCCAGCAGCCAAGTTCGGGACATCTACCAGACTAACTATGGCTACACCTTC; CDR3 protein: CASSQVRDIYQTNYGYTF
V gene: TRBV9; D gene: TRBD1; J gene: TRBJ2-7; clone size: once; CDR3 DNA: TGTGCCAGCAGCGGATCCGGGACAGGGTACGGCTACGAGCAGTACTTC; CDR3 protein: CASSGSGTGYGYEQYF
V gene: TRBV30; D gene: TRBD1; J gene: TRBJ2-6; clone size: .; CDR3 DNA: TGTGCCTGGAGAGTGGGAGGGACAGGGGGTTCCAACGTCCTGACTTTC; CDR3 protein: CAWRVGGTGGSNVLTF
V gene: TRBV19; D gene: .; J gene: TRBJ2-7; clone size: .; CDR3 DNA: TGTGCCAGTAGTATAGGGCGGGGAGACGAGCAGTACTTC; CDR3 protein: CASSIGRGDEQYF
V gene: TRBV4-2; D gene: .; J gene: TRBJ2-5; clone size: .; CDR3 DNA: TGTGCCAGCAGCCATTGGGAGACACAAGAGACCCAGTACTTC; CDR3 protein: CASSHWETQETQYF
V gene: TRBV29-1; D gene: TRBD1; J gene: TRBJ1-2; clone size: .; CDR3 DNA: TGCAGCGTCTATACAGGGGTCGATGGCTACACCTTC; CDR3 protein: CSVYTGVDGYTF
V gene: TRBV19; D gene: .; J gene: TRBJ1-2; clone size: .; CDR3 DNA: TGTGCCACGGGAACAGGGTCGTCTGGAGGCTACACCTTC; CDR3 protein: CATGTGSSGGYTF
V gene: TRBV15; D gene: .; J gene: TRBJ2-2; clone size: .; CDR3 DNA: TGTGCCACCAGCTTACTAGTGGGGGAGCTGTTTTTT; CDR3 protein: CATSLLVGELFF
V gene: TRBV4-3; D gene: .; J gene: TRBJ2-2; clone size: .; CDR3 DNA: TGCGCCAGCAGCCAACAAAGGGGTACCGGGGAGCTGTTTTTT; CDR3 protein: CASSQQRGTGELFF
V gene: TRBV4-3; D gene: .; J gene: TRBJ2-7; clone size: .; CDR3 DNA: TGCGCCAGCAGCCAAGTGTATGGACGGGGAACCTACGAGCAGTACTTC; CDR3 protein: CASSQVYGRGTYEQYF
V gene: TRBV6-2/TRBV6-3; D gene: TRBD1; J gene: TRBJ2-2; clone size: .; CDR3 DNA: TGTGCCAGCAGTTCTACAGGGGGTACCGGGGAGCTGTTTTTT; CDR3 protein: CASSSTGGTGELFF
V gene: TRBV9; D gene: TRBD1; J gene: TRBJ1-2; clone size: .; CDR3 DNA: TGTGCCAGCAGCGACGGGACAGGGGTTGCGGATGGCTACACCTTC; CDR3 protein: CASSDGTGVADGYTF
V gene: TRBV4-3; D gene: TRBD2; J gene: TRBJ2-7; clone size: .; CDR3 DNA: TGCGCCAGCAGCCAGGAGGGACTAGCGGGAGTGGGCGAGCAGTACTTC; CDR3 protein: CASSQEGLAGVGEQYF
V gene: TRBV5-1; D gene: .; J gene: TRBJ2-3; clone size: .; CDR3 DNA: TGCGCCAGCAAGACTACCTCAGGCACAGATACGCAGTATTTT; CDR3 protein: CASKTTSGTDTQYF
V gene: TRBV5-4; D gene: TRBD1; J gene: TRBJ2-7; clone size: .; CDR3 DNA: TGTGCCAGCAGCTTCGGGACAGGGGGACACGAGCAGTACTTC; CDR3 protein: CASSFGTGGHEQYF
V gene: TRBV28; D gene: .; J gene: TRBJ2-6; clone size: .; CDR3 DNA: TGTGCCAGCAGTTTCCAGGAATCTGGGGCCAACGTCCTGACTTTC; CDR3 protein: CASSFQESGANVLTF
V gene: TRBV19; D gene: .; J gene: TRBJ1-2; clone size: few; CDR3 DNA: TGTGCCAGTAGTATAGTTCAAGGAGGGAAGCGTGGCTACACCTTC; CDR3 protein: CASSIVQGGKRGYTF
V gene: TRBV19; D gene: TRBD1; J gene: TRBJ2-3; clone size: .; CDR3 DNA: TGTGCCAGTAGTATTGACAGGGGGCAGACAGATACGCAGTATTTT; CDR3 protein: CASSIDRGQTDTQYF
V gene: TRBV19; D gene: .; J gene: TRBJ1-3; clone size: few; CDR3 DNA: TGTGCCAGTAGTATAACCAGCTCTGGAAACACCATATATTTT; CDR3 protein: CASSITSSGNTIYF
V gene: TRBV7-3; D gene: TRBD2; J gene: TRBJ2-3; clone size: .; CDR3 DNA: TGTGCCAGCAGCTTAATGGGTGAAAGCGGGAGCTTTGGAGATACGCAGTATTTT; CDR3 protein: CASSLMGESGSFGDTQYF
V gene: TRBV12-3/TRBV12-4; D gene: .; J gene: TRBJ1-5; clone size: .; CDR3 DNA: TGTGCCAGCAGGTCAGATTACAATCAGCCCCAGCATTTT; CDR3 protein: CASRSDYNQPQHF